Listed here is a single T cell receptor (beta chain). At one end the junction does not follow the germline gene, possibly because of a read error. Repertoires were generated with immunoSEQ multiplex PCR, while TCRdb's copy carries only in-frame clones and drops some. The sample includes around 700,000 clones, around two thirds of them seen just once. This entry is derived from a study of shared clonotypes between healthy human individuals. Study-wide background: The study used three CD4 naive, three CD4 memory, two CD8 naive and one CD8 memory plate per donor.

The receptor's source is a woman aged 25 to 45 in good health. Sequenced sample: memory CD4+ T cells sorted from blood. The sample's subset: CD45RA-negative fraction.

Here the CDR3 reads CASTAYTSEKLFF. The CDR3 region has the DNA TGTGCCAGCACAGCTTACACTAGTGAAAAACTGTTTTTT. The chain uses TRBV7-8 and TRBJ1-4; D gene unclear. There are 13 residues in the CDR3. Germline V gene lookup returns CDR1 SGHVS and CDR2 FQNEAQ.